This TCR beta chain is from a study of identical twins. TCRdb itself ran the 5' RACE reads through MiXCR, one entry per CDR3 protein. The repertoire holds about 890,000 distinct CDR3 sequences, with 12% as singletons. On this clonotype: Its antigen is undetermined.

General study findings and limits: A lower insertion count was a feature of abundant cord blood beta clonotypes, with no such feature in memory repertoires. Conclusions leaned on cross-sectional statistical analysis and did not track the same donors over time.

The CDR3 consists of 11 residues. The V and J ends lost 9 bases and 7 bases, in that order; junction bases with no gene match: 6. Germline CDR1 ENHRY, CDR2 SYGVKD. The sample also formed part of further work on yellow fever vaccine responses in identical twins.

This receptor was taken from a woman between 18 and 29 years old in good health. The chain employs TRBV10-3 and TRBJ2-7, with TRBD1 identical over 7 bases. Source material: PBMCs. CDR3 in amino acids: CAIGQAEEQYF. Here the CDR3 DNA reads TGTGCCATAGGACAGGCAGAAGAGCAGTACTTC.